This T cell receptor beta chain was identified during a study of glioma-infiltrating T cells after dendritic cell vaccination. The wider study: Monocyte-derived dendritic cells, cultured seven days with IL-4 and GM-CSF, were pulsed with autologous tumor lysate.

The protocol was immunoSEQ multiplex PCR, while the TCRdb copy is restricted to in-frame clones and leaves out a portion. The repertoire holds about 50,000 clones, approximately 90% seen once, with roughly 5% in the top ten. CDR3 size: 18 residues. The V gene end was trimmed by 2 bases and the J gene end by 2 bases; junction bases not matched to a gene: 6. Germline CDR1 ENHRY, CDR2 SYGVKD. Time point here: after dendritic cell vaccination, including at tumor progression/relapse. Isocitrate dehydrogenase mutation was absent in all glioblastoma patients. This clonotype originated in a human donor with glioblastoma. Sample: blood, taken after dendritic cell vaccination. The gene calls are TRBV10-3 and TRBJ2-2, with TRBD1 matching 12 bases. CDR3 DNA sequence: TGTGCCATCAGTGAGATGGGACAGGGGGCCGGAAACACCGGGGAGCTGTTTTTT. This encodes CAISEMGQGAGNTGELFF.